These 19 T cell receptor beta chains were sequenced from one sample in a study of a mutant IDH1 vaccine in newly diagnosed glioma (dated by TCRdb to about 2021). The time point label, as the study defines it: baseline, week 1 (first vaccination visit). The treatment or condition label of this sample denotes: pre-vaccination baseline after standard-of-care therapy. Library preparation was by the immunoSEQ multiplex PCR assay. TCRdb took over this immuneACCESS table, retaining in-frame rearrangements with V and J assigned. Such tables are incomplete; in checked studies, under half of the missing clones stem from an unresolved V gene, and the remainder is unexplained. The sample table shows roughly 21,000 clones, and roughly 88% are seen once. Clones ranked in the top ten supply 5.4% of the sample. The input for sequencing was PBMCs, taken from a glioma patient treated with radiotherapy, temozolomide or both. These receptors were obtained from a man aged 40-49 years with glioma.

The chain has TRBV11-2 and TRBJ2-7, with 8 positions matching TRBD1. The V and J ends lost 1 base and 7 bases, in that order; junction bases with no gene match: 6. The CDR3 runs to 14 residues. The germline gives CDR1 SGHAT, CDR2 FQNNGV. The CDR3 is CASSLGTGPEEQYV. For the CDR3, the DNA is TGTGCCAGCAGCTTAGGGACAGGGCCGGAAGAGCAGTACGTC.

V usage is TRBV23-1 and J usage is TRBJ1-2, with D possibly TRBD1 on 6 matching bases. TRBV23-1 is an ORF; its function is uncertain. Trimming removed 7 bases from V and 5 bases from J, with 23 bases in between. There are 16 residues in the CDR3. In DNA, the CDR3 is TGCGCCAGCAAATTACAGGGACCATTACTCCCATATGGCTACACCTTC. Translated: CASKLQGPLLPYGYTF.

V usage is TRBV29-1 and J usage is TRBJ1-1; D gene ambiguous. The CDR3 extends over 14 amino acids. The V end lost 0 bases, the J end lost 4 bases, and 12 bases lay between the germline ends. The germline CDR1 and CDR2 sequences are SQVTM and ANQGSEA. This CDR3 is CSVEDPHSGTEAFF. The CDR3 bases are TGCAGCGTTGAAGATCCCCATTCCGGCACTGAAGCTTTCTTT.

V usage is TRBV6-5 and J usage is TRBJ2-1; the D is unclear. Germline loops: CDR1 MNHEY, CDR2 SVGAGI. The V end lost 3 bases, the J end lost 0 bases, and 6 bases lay between the germline ends. This CDR3 is 14 amino acids long. The DNA of the CDR3 is TGTGCCAGCAGTTATGGGGTCTCCTACAATGAGCAGTTCTTC. This translates into CASSYGVSYNEQFF.

In nucleotides, the CDR3 is TGTGCCAGCTCACCCGGGACAGGGAGGCCCTACGAGCAGTACTTC. Translation: CASSPGTGRPYEQYF. V gene TRBV18 combines with J gene TRBJ2-7; the match to TRBD1 covers 9 bases. This CDR3 has 15 amino acids. Losses at the gene ends were 3 bases for V and 2 bases for J; bases not matched to a gene: 5. The V gene's germline CDR1 is KGHSH and CDR2 LQKENI.

The genes are TRBV29-1 and TRBJ2-7; possible D gene TRBD2, 7 bases. Trimming cost V 4 bases and J 4 bases, with 20 bases left between them. Germline V CDR1 and CDR2: SQVTM, ANQGSEA. The CDR3 has 15 amino acids. Here the CDR3 DNA reads TGCAGCGTTGTGGGAGGGGGGACGGGACAATACGAGCAGTACTTC. Encoded protein: CSVVGGGTGQYEQYF.

The chain couples TRBV6-1 to TRBJ2-4, with no clear D. The CDR3 covers 15 residues. V was clipped by 4 bases and J by 2 bases, with 12 bases between them. Germline CDR1 MNHNS, CDR2 SASEGT. The CDR3 sequence is CASSGLGSPKNIQYF. The CDR3 DNA reads as TGTGCCAGCAGTGGTCTGGGCAGTCCCAAAAACATTCAGTACTTC.

J is TRBJ1-1 and V is TRBV5-4, with 9 bases fitting TRBD1. V dropped 4 bases and J dropped 0; count of bases not matched to a gene: 4. The CDR3 consists of 15 residues. The germline V gene encodes CDR1 SGHNT and CDR2 YYREEE (reference sequence). The chain's CDR3 is CASSARTGVNTEAFF. The CDR3 DNA sequence: TGTGCCAGCAGCGCGCGGACAGGGGTGAACACTGAAGCTTTCTTT.

The CDR3 nucleotides read TGTGCCTGGAGTCCGGGGGGACCTCAGCCCCAGCATTTT. It codes for CAWSPGGPQPQHF. The chain combines TRBV30 with TRBJ1-5; D may be TRBD1 (5 bases). V was trimmed by 2 bases and J by 6 bases, leaving 11 bases between them. The germline gives CDR1 GTSNPN, CDR2 SVGIG (reference sequence). There are 13 residues in the CDR3. The full variable domain, rest sourced from reference TRBV30 and TRBJ1-5, is SQTIHQWPATLVQPVGSPLSLECTVEGTSNPNLYWYRQAAGRGLQLLFYSVGIGQISSEVPQNLSASRPQDRQFILSSKKLLLSDSGFYLCAWSPGGPQPQHFGDGTRLSIL.

This clone has only a few counts. The chain couples TRBV6-5 to TRBJ2-7; 9 bases map to TRBD2. Unmatched junction bases numbered 5, after V lost 6 bases and J lost 2 bases. CDR3 length: 14 residues. The germline V gene has CDR1 MNHEY and CDR2 SVGAGI. CDR3 nucleotide sequence: TGTGCCAGCAGGACCGGGACTAGCCCCTACGAGCAGTACTTC. It encodes CASRTGTSPYEQYF.

V and J are TRBV5-6 and TRBJ2-6; 12 bases match TRBD1. The junction had 6 bases not matched to a gene; V was cut back by 4 bases and J by 4 bases. This CDR3 has 17 residues. Germline lookup yields CDR1 SGHDT and CDR2 YYEEEE. CDR3: CASSPGTGGSGANVLTF. The CDR3 coding sequence is TGTGCCAGCAGCCCCGGGACAGGGGGCTCCGGGGCCAACGTCCTGACTTTC.

This clone was seen a handful of times. This chain links TRBV5-1 with TRBJ2-3; 10 bases map to TRBD2. Looked up from germline, CDR1 is SGHRS and CDR2 is YFSETQ. This CDR3 has 15 residues. Trimming cost V 0 bases and J 4 bases; bases outside gene matches: 2. Here the CDR3 reads CASSLAGTSADTQYF. The CDR3 nucleotides read TGCGCCAGCAGCTTGGCCGGGACTAGCGCAGATACGCAGTATTTT. Looking up the rest from reference TRBV5-1 and TRBJ2-3 gives the full variable domain: KAGVTQTPRYLIKTRGQQVTLSCSPISGHRSVSWYQQTPGQGLQFLFEYFSETQRNKGNFPGRFSGRQFSNSRSEMNVSTLELGDSALYLCASSLAGTSADTQYFGPGTRLTVL.

The genes are TRBV10-3 and TRBJ1-1; D is perhaps TRBD1 (6 bases). The CDR3 totals 13 residues. Germline lookup yields CDR1 ENHRY and CDR2 SYGVKD. The V gene lost 7 bases and the J gene lost 3 bases, with 12 bases spanning the gap. This CDR3 is CAITPQGDTEAFF. CDR3 bases: TGTGCCATCACCCCACAGGGAGACACTGAAGCTTTCTTT.

This chain uses TRBV19 with TRBJ2-1, with 8 bases identical to TRBD2. This CDR3 contains 15 residues. V gave up 5 bases and J gave up 5 bases; unmatched junction bases: 8. Germline values: CDR1 LNHDA, CDR2 SQIVND (reference sequence). The CDR3 coding sequence is TGTGCCAGTAGTTCGTATGCGGGAGGCCACAATGAGCAGTTCTTC. Translating it yields CASSSYAGGHNEQFF.

V is TRBV7-2 and J is TRBJ2-7, with a weak D call TRBD1 (6 bases). Germline assignment: CDR1 SGHTA and CDR2 FQGNSA. The V end lost 5 bases, the J end lost 3 bases, and 17 bases lay between the germline ends. The CDR3 runs to 15 residues. The CDR3 protein is CASSQVPTGYYEQYF. In DNA, the CDR3 is TGTGCCAGCAGCCAAGTACCGACAGGTTACTACGAGCAGTACTTC.

V is TRBV5-4 and J is TRBJ1-3; D not resolved. CDR1 and CDR2 from the germline V gene are SGHNT and YYREEE (reference sequence). The CDR3 runs 16 residues. Trimming stripped 0 bases from V and 4 bases from J, with 14 bases between. CDR3 nucleotide sequence: TGTGCCAGCAGCTTGGCGGGGTTAGAGGCCGGAAACACCATATATTTT. Translation: CASSLAGLEAGNTIYF.

The chain couples TRBV6-5 to TRBJ2-3; D call uncertain. This CDR3 is 13 amino acids long. CDR1 is MNHEY, CDR2 SVGAGI, per germline. V was trimmed by 0 bases and J by 5 bases, leaving 6 bases between them. CDR3 sequence: CASSYSNGDTQYF. DNA of the CDR3: TGTGCCAGCAGTTACTCGAATGGAGATACGCAGTATTTT.

The DNA for the CDR3 is TGTGCCTGGAGTAGGACAGGGATGGGCGAGACCCAGTACTTC. Translating gives CAWSRTGMGETQYF. The chain uses TRBV30 and TRBJ2-5; 8 bases align to TRBD1. V shed 2 bases, J shed 5 bases, and the junction held 7 bases outside the gene matches. There are 14 residues in the CDR3. Germline CDR1 GTSNPN, CDR2 SVGIG (reference sequence).

V is TRBV11-2 and J is TRBJ2-7, with 7 bases aligning to TRBD1. This CDR3 has 16 amino acids. The germline gives CDR1 SGHAT, CDR2 FQNNGV. The V segment lost 4 bases and the J segment 1 base; nucleotides outside the gene matches: 10. The CDR3, as DNA: TGTGCCAGCAGCTCATTCACGACAGGGTATTCCTACGAGCAGTACGTC. Encoded protein: CASSSFTTGYSYEQYV.